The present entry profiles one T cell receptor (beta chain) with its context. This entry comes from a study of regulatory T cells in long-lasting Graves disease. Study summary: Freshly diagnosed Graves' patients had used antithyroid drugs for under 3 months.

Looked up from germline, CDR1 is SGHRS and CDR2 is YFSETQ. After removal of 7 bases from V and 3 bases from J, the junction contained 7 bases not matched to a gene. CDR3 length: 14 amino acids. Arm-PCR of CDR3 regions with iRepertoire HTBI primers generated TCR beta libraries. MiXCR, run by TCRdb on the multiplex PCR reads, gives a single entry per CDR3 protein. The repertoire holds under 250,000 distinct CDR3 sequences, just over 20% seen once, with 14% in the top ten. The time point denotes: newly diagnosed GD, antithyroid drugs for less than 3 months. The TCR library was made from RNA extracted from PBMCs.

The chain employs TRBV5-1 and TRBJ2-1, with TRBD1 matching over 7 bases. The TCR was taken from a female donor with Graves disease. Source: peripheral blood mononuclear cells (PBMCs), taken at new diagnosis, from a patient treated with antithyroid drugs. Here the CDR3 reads CASRDSSNYNEQFF. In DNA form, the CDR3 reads TGCGCCAGCCGGGACAGCTCCAACTACAATGAGCAGTTCTTC.